The TCR beta chain under discussion was sequenced for a study of T-cell memory formation after mild COVID-19 (dated by TCRdb to about 2021). About the study as a whole: TCR sequence clusters from the two donors were largely donor specific. Two young, previously healthy adult volunteers made up the cohort, one male and one female. In two donors, T-cell clones that expanded and contracted after mild COVID-19 were followed by sequencing TCRalpha and TCRbeta repertoires longitudinally. Study-wide findings and limitations: Contracting CD4+ clones appeared mostly in the CM and EM memory subsets, whereas CD8+ clones were enriched in EMRA. Whether the second-wave clones peaking on day 37 were SARS-CoV-2 specific was not confirmed. Some responding clones were detected in pre-infection memory, which suggested that pre-existing cross-reactive memory T cells had joined the SARS-CoV-2 response. The study covered only a couple of mild cases, and larger cohorts including severe cases with pre-infection samples were considered necessary. From day 15 to 85, contracting clones showed balanced CD4/CD8 phenotypes, whereas a second wave of clones that expanded from day 15 to 37 leaned towards CD4+.

The reads were generated on an Illumina NovaSeq 6000. TCRalpha and TCRbeta cDNA libraries were constructed by 5'RACE with constant-segment primers, with sample barcodes and unique molecular identifiers being introduced. RNA was extracted from every sample with Trizol reagent. Library amplification was performed in two PCR steps, and a second sample barcode and Illumina TruSeq adapters were introduced in the second step. Sequencing of libraries was performed on an Illumina NovaSeq with 2 x 150 bp paired-end reads. Under the source paper's analysis protocol: The reads were demultiplexed and collapsed into UMI-guided consensus sequences using migec v1.2.7. Using mixcr v2.1.11, the UMI consensuses were aligned to TRA and TRB V and J templates and assembled into clonotypes. A clonotype was counted as expanded or contracted only if both edgeR and NoisET called the change significant, with noise models trained on biological replicates. For edgeR calls, a false discovery rate-adjusted p below 0.01 and a log2 fold-change threshold of 1 were applied. As an exploratory analysis of dynamics, PCA with hierarchical clustering was applied to max-normalized trajectories of the 1000 most abundant clonotypes. The CD4 or CD8 phenotype of responding clones was assigned using the separately sequenced CD4+ and CD8+ repertoires. TCRdb trimmed public reads at Q25 via fastp, called clones via MiXCR and kept in-frame beta chains. Identical CDR3 protein sequences are pooled into one entry, listed with their most common genes and DNA. The V and J calls, along with clone size, are taken from TCRdb and not from the paper's own processing. This sample has about 310,000 distinct CDR3 sequences in its table, and around 15% of those were observed once. Of the sample, roughly a fifth falls within the top ten clones.

Deletion took 2 bases off V and 6 bases off J, with a span of 14 bases between the germline ends. From a lookup of the germline V gene (reference sequence), CDR1 and CDR2 are LNHNV and YYDKDF. The CDR3 holds 15 amino acids from the cysteine to the phenylalanine. The DNA shown is the 45-base CDR3, in frame from base 1. Ficoll-Paque density gradient centrifugation was used to isolate PBMCs. Notes on this clonotype: Its recognized antigen is unknown. Base qualities are not recorded, but no much larger clone differs from it by a single base.

The chain is assembled from TRBV15 and TRBJ1-5; the D segment could be TRBD1, given 6 matching bases. The material sequenced was PBMCs or a T cell subset sorted from them (not recorded which). This TCR derives from a man aged 18 to 30 who had mild COVID-19 (a few samples of this study predate the infection). The sample titles of this study are shuffled in the database, so cell type and time point are left out; the donor was told from shared clones. CDR3 protein: CATSRNQGTFQPQHF. The sequence in DNA is TGTGCCACCAGCAGAAATCAGGGGACCTTTCAGCCCCAGCATTTT. Supplemented by the reference TRBV15 and TRBJ1-5 proteins around the CDR3, the complete variable domain is DAMVIQNPRYQVTQFGKPVTLSCSQTLNHNVMYWYQQKSSQAPKLLFHYYDKDFNNEADTPDNFQSRRPNTSFCFLDIRSPGLGDTAMYLCATSRNQGTFQPQHFGDGTRLSIL.